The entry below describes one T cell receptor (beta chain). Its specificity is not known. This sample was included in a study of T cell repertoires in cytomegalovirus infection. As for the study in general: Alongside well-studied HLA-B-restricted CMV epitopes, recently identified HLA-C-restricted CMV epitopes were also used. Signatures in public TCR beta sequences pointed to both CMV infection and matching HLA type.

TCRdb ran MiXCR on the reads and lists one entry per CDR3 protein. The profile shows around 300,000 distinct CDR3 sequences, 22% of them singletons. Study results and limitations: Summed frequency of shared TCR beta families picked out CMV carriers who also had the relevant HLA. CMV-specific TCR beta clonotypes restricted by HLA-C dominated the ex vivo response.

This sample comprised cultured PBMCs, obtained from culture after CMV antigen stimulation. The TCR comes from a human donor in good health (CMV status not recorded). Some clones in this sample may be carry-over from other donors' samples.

CDR3 sequence reads: CASSLLEYNEQFF. CDR3 coding DNA: TGTGCCAGCAGTTTATTGGAATACAATGAGCAGTTCTTC. The V gene is TRBV12-3 or TRBV12-4, the J gene TRBJ2-1, with D uncertain. Deletions cut 2 bases from V and 4 bases from J, with 6 bases between. CDR3 length: 13 amino acids.